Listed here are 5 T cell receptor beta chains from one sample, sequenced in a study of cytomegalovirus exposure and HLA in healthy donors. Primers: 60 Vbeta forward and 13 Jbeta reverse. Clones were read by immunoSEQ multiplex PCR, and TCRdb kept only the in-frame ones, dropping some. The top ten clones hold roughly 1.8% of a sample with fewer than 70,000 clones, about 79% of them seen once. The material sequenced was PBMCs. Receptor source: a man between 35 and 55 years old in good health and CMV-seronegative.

The CDR3 DNA sequence: TGCGCCAGCAGTCTAGGGGTCTCTGGGGCCAACGTCCTGACTTTC. Protein product: CASSLGVSGANVLTF. The chain uses TRBV5-1 and TRBJ2-6, with a tentative D call TRBD1 (5 bases). There are 15 residues in the CDR3. V was cut by 5 bases and J by 0 bases, with 9 bases left in between. Germline V gene sequence: CDR1 SGHRS, CDR2 YFSETQ.

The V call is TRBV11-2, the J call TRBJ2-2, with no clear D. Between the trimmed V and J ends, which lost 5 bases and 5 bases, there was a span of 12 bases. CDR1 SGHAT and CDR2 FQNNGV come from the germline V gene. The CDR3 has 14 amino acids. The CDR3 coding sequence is TGTGCCAGCAGCCCCTCGATACGGACCGGGGAGCTGTTTTTT. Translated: CASSPSIRTGELFF.

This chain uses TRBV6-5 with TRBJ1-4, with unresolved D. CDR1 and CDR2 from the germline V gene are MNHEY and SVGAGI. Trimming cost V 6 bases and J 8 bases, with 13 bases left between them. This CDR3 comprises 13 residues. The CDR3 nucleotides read TGTGCCAGCAGGCTCCCCGGGGAGGAAAAACTGTTTTTT. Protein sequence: CASRLPGEEKLFF.

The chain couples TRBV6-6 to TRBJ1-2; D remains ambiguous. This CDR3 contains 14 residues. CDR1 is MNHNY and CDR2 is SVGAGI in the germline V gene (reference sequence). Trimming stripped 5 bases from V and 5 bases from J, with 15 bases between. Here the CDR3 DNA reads TGTGCCAGCAGTCCCCGGGAATCAGATTATGGCTACACCTTC. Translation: CASSPRESDYGYTF.

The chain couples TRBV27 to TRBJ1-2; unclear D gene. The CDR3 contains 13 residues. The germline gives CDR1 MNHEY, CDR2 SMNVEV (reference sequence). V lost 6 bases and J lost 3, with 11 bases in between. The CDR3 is CASRAREDYGYTF. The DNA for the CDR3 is TGTGCCAGCAGAGCCCGGGAGGACTATGGCTACACCTTC.